These 2 T cell receptor beta chains were all obtained from the same sample, sequenced in a study of vaccination effects on CD4 cells after COVID-19. These receptors have no identified antigens. Culture proceeded for 9 to 11 days, and CD4+ T cells were then isolated. Two-dose BNT162b2 or mRNA-1273 vaccination was given to participants. Sequenced by immunoSEQ multiplex PCR; TCRdb stores in-frame clones only, minus some. This sample has about 73,000 clones, with over 65% found just once. The sample consisted of CD4+ T cells from PBMCs cultured without peptide, taken after COVID-19 vaccination. The receptor source for this set is a human donor who received a COVID-19 vaccine.

DNA for the CDR3: TGTGCCAGCAGCCTAAGGCCCAGTCAAGAGACCCAGTACTTC. Translation gives CASSLRPSQETQYF. The chain links TRBV7-7 to TRBJ2-5; D uncertain. Deletions cut 5 bases from V and 2 bases from J, with 12 bases between. This CDR3 has 14 amino acids. Per germline, CDR1 SSHAT and CDR2 FNYEAQ (reference sequence). The entire variable domain, with the rest obtained from reference TRBV7-7 and TRBJ2-5, is as follows: GAGVSQSPRYKVTKRGQDVTLRCDPISSHATLYWYQQALGQGPEFLTYFNYEAQPDKSGLPSDRFSAERPEGSISTLTIQRTEQRDSAMYRCASSLRPSQETQYFGPGTRLLVL.

The chain employs TRBV6-1 and TRBJ1-2, with 9 nucleotides matching TRBD1. Germline V CDR1 and CDR2: MNHNS, SASEGT. CDR3 size: 15 residues. V shed 0 bases, J shed 4 bases, and the junction held 3 bases outside the gene matches. CDR3 region: CASSEAGTGIYGYTF. The CDR3, as DNA: TGTGCCAGCAGTGAAGCCGGGACAGGGATCTATGGCTACACCTTC.